This is a list of T cell receptor beta chains from one sample in a study of OX40 agonist ivuxolimab in advanced cancers. Sequenced by immunoSEQ multiplex PCR; TCRdb stores in-frame clones only, minus some. The data show roughly 70,000 clones, with around 83% seen just once and roughly 0.4% held by the top ten. The material sequenced was CD4+ or CD8+ T cells sorted from blood, taken in a trial of the OX40 agonist ivuxolimab. Every receptor here comes from an adult with an advanced solid tumor such as melanoma, head and neck, liver or kidney cancer. The CDR3 runs from the conserved cysteine through the conserved F or W. The D gene is left open where the match is weak. Size tells how often a clone was seen (once, few, many) or the class of an expanded clone, and some rows leave it out.

CDR3	DNA	D	V	J	size
CASSPGTGGNQPQHF	TGTGCCAGCAGCCCCGGGACAGGCGGCAATCAGCCCCAGCATTTT	TRBD1	TRBV6-6	TRBJ1-5	.
CASSLVRALELGNTIYF	TGTGCCAGCAGCTTAGTCCGGGCCTTGGAGCTTGGAAACACCATATATTTT	.	TRBV7-9	TRBJ1-3	.
CASSLARGGGGANVLTF	TGTGCCAGCAGCTTGGCCCGAGGGGGCGGCGGGGCCAACGTCCTGACTTTC	TRBD1	TRBV5-5	TRBJ2-6	.
CASSLYLPTGRHYGYTF	TGTGCCAGCAGCCTCTACCTCCCAACAGGCCGTCACTATGGCTACACCTTC	.	TRBV14	TRBJ1-2	.
CASSLVTEGTQYF	TGTGCCAGCAGCTTAGTAACCGAAGGGACCCAGTACTTC	.	TRBV11-3	TRBJ2-5	.
CASSLVGTLANYGYTF	TGTGCCAGCAGCTTAGTCGGGACCCTAGCTAACTATGGCTACACCTTC	.	TRBV7-2	TRBJ1-2	.
CASSLYSTSGDEQFF	TGTGCCAGCAGCTTGTATTCAACATCTGGCGATGAGCAGTTCTTC	.	TRBV5-4	TRBJ2-1	few
CASSWPGQSSYEQYF	TGTGCCAGCAGTTGGCCGGGACAGTCATCCTACGAGCAGTACTTC	TRBD1	TRBV28	TRBJ2-7	.
CSTAGSALSSYNEQFF	TGCAGCACTGCCGGAAGCGCTTTGAGCTCCTACAATGAGCAGTTCTTC	.	TRBV29-1	TRBJ2-1	.
CASSLRLAAPSSYEQYF	TGTGCCAGCAGTTTACGACTAGCGGCTCCCAGCTCCTACGAGCAGTACTTC	TRBD2	TRBV27	TRBJ2-7	.
CASSVQSWAGETQYF	TGTGCCAGCAGCGTTCAATCGTGGGCGGGAGAGACCCAGTACTTC	.	TRBV9	TRBJ2-5	.
CASSERVSLDYTQYF	TGTGCCAGCAGTGAAAGGGTTTCTTTGGACTATACGCAGTATTTT	.	TRBV6-1	TRBJ2-3	.
CASSSPLRGRGQPQHF	TGTGCCAGCAGTTCCCCCCTCAGGGGGCGCGGTCAGCCCCAGCATTTT	TRBD1	TRBV28	TRBJ1-5	.
CASSPGTVAMNTEAFF	TGTGCCAGCTCACCAGGGACAGTCGCTATGAACACTGAAGCTTTCTTT	TRBD1	TRBV18	TRBJ1-1	.
CASSDTDRGGGYTF	TGTGCCAGCAGTGATACGGACAGGGGTGGTGGCTACACCTTC	TRBD1	TRBV6-4	TRBJ1-2	.
CASSRSGAPNEKLFF	TGTGCCAGCTCACGGAGCGGGGCACCTAATGAAAAACTGTTTTTT	.	TRBV18	TRBJ1-4	.
CASRQSGTGVNTEAFF	TGTGCCAGCAGGCAATCCGGGACAGGGGTGAACACTGAAGCTTTCTTT	TRBD1	TRBV5-5	TRBJ1-1	.
CASSQRGIVGNQPQHF	TGCGCCAGCAGCCAGCGTGGGATCGTGGGGAATCAGCCCCAGCATTTT	.	TRBV4-1	TRBJ1-5	.
CASRPPGQLYNEQFF	TGCGCCAGCAGGCCTCCGGGACAGCTGTACAATGAGCAGTTCTTC	TRBD1	TRBV5-1	TRBJ2-1	.
CASSGTESEQYF	TGTGCCAGCAGCGGGACAGAATCCGAGCAGTACTTC	TRBD1	TRBV6-5	TRBJ2-7	.
CASSAYVGSANEKLFF	TGTGCCAGCAGTGCTTACGTCGGCTCGGCTAATGAAAAACTGTTTTTT	.	TRBV6-1	TRBJ1-4	.
CASSSRLAGGWAGELFF	TGTGCCAGCAGCTCCCGACTAGCGGGAGGGTGGGCCGGGGAGCTGTTTTTT	.	TRBV21-1	TRBJ2-2	.
CASKRDSQNSPLHF	TGTGCCAGCAAGCGGGACAGCCAAAATTCACCCCTCCACTTT	TRBD1	TRBV6-1	TRBJ1-6	.
CASSLAGTDYEQYF	TGCGCCAGCAGCTTGGCGGGGACAGACTACGAGCAGTACTTC	TRBD1	TRBV5-1	TRBJ2-7	.
CASTESAKNIQYF	TGTGCCAGCACGGAATCTGCTAAAAACATTCAGTACTTC	.	TRBV28	TRBJ2-4	.
CAISPNGYTGNTIYF	TGTGCCATCAGCCCGAACGGGTACACTGGAAACACCATATATTTT	.	TRBV10-3	TRBJ1-3	few
CASSPGTGPYEQYF	TGTGCCAGCAGCCCCGGGACAGGTCCCTACGAGCAGTACTTC	TRBD1	TRBV11-2	TRBJ2-7	.
CASSLAPGAFYGYTF	TGCGCCAGCAGCTTGGCCCCCGGGGCGTTCTATGGCTACACCTTC	.	TRBV5-1	TRBJ1-2	once
CASSVVGDMGSPLHF	TGTGCCAGCAGCGTAGTCGGGGATATGGGGTCACCCCTCCACTTT	.	TRBV9	TRBJ1-6	once
CASALVARGGELFF	TGCGCCAGCGCCCTCGTGGCCCGGGGCGGGGAGCTGTTTTTT	.	TRBV5-1	TRBJ2-2	.
CASSYSYSGAETQYF	TGTGCCAGCAGTTACTCCTATAGCGGGGCAGAGACCCAGTACTTC	TRBD2	TRBV6-5	TRBJ2-5	.
CASSLGQGVGLYGYTF	TGTGCCAGCAGTTTGGGACAGGGAGTCGGTCTTTATGGCTACACCTTC	TRBD1	TRBV28	TRBJ1-2	.
CASRTGGRNEKLFF	TGTGCCAGCAGGACAGGGGGGCGAAATGAAAAACTGTTTTTT	TRBD1	TRBV28	TRBJ1-4	.